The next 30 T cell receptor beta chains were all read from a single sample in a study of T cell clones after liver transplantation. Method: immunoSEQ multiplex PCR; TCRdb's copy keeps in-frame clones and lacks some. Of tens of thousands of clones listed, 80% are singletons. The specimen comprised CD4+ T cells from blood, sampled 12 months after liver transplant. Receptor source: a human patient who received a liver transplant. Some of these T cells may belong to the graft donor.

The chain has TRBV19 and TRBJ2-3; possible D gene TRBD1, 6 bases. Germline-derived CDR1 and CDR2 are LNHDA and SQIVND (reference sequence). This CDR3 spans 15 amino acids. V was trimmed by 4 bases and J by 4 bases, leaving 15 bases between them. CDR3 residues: CASSTGHLTADTQYF. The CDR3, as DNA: TGTGCCAGTAGTACGGGACATTTAACGGCAGATACGCAGTATTTT.

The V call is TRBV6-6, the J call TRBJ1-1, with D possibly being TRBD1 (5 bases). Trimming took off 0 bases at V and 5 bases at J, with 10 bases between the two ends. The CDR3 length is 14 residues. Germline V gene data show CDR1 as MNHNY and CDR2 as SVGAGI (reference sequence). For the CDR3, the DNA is TGTGCCAGCAGTTACTCGGGGACGGGAACTGAAGCTTTCTTT. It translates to CASSYSGTGTEAFF.

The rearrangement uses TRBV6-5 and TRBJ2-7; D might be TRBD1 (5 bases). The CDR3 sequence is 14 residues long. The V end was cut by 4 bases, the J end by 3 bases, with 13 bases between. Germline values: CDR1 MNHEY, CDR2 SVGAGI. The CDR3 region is CASSSFDSLYEQYF. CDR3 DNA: TGTGCCAGCAGTTCTTTTGACAGCCTCTACGAGCAGTACTTC.

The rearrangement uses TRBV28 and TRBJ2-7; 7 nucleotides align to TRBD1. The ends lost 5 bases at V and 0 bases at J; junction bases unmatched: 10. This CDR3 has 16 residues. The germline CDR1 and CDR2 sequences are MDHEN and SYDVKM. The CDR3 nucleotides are TGTGCCAGCAGTATCAAAGGGACAGTGAGCTCCTACGAGCAGTACTTC. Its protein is CASSIKGTVSSYEQYF.

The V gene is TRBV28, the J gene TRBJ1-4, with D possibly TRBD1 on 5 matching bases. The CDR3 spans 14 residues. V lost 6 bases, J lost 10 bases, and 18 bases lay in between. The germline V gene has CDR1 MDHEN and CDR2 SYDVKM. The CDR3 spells CASRSGTIGGKLFF. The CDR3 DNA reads TGTGCCAGCAGGTCCGGGACCATTGGGGGAAAACTGTTTTTT.

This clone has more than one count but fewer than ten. CDR3 region: CASSLQGAIRSYEQYF. CDR3 nucleotides: TGCGCCAGCAGCTTACAGGGGGCGATTCGCTCCTACGAGCAGTACTTC. The V call is TRBV5-1, the J call TRBJ2-7, with 9 bases matching TRBD1. V dropped 2 bases and J dropped 0; count of bases not matched to a gene: 6. Germline CDR1 reads SGHRS; CDR2 reads YFSETQ. The CDR3 spans 16 residues.

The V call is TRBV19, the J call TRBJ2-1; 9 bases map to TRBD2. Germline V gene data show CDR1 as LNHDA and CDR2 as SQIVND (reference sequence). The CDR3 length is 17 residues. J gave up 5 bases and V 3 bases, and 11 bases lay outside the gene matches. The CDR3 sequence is CASSILREGLGNNEQFF. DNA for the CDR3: TGTGCCAGTAGTATCTTGCGGGAGGGCCTAGGGAACAATGAGCAGTTCTTC.

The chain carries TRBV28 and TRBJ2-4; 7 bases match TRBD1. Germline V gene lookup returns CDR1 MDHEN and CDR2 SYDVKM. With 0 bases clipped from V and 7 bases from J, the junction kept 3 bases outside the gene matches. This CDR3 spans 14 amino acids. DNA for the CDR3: TGTGCCAGCAGTTTATGGACAGGGTGGAACATTCAGTACTTC. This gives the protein CASSLWTGWNIQYF.

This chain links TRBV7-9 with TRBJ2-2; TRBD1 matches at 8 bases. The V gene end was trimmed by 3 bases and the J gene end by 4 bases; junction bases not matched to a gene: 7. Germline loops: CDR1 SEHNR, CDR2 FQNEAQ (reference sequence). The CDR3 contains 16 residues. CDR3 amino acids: CASSFPRTGFTGELFF. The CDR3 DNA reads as TGTGCCAGCAGCTTCCCAAGGACAGGGTTCACCGGGGAGCTGTTTTTT.

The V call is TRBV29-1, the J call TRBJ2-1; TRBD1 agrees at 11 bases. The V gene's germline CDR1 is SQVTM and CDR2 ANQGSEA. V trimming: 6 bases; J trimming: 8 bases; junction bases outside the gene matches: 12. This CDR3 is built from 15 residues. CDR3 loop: CSVERGQGAIYEQFF. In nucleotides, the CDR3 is TGCAGCGTAGAAAGAGGACAGGGGGCAATCTATGAGCAGTTCTTC.

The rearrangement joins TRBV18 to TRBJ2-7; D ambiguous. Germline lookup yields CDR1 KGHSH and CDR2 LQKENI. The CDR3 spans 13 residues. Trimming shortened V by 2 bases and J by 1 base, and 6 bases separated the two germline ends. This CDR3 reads CASSPMGSYEQYF. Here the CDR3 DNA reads TGTGCCAGCTCACCAATGGGGTCCTACGAGCAGTACTTC.

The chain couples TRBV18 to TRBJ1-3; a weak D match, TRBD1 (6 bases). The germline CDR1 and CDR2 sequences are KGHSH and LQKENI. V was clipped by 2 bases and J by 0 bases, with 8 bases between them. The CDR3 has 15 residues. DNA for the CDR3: TGTGCCAGCTCACCAAGGGGGGCCTCTGGAAACACCATATATTTT. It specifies CASSPRGASGNTIYF.

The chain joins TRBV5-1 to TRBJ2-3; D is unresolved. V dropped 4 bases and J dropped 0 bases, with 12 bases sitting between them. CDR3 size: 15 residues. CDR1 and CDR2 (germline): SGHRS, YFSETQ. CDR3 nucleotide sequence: TGCGCCAGCAGCATCACCGCTCCGAGCACAGATACGCAGTATTTT. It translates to CASSITAPSTDTQYF.

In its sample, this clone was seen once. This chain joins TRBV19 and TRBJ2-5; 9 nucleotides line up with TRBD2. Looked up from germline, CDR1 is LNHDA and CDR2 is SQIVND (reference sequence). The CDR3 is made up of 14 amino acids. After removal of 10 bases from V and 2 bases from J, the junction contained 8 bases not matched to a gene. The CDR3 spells CAKPWRGGQETQYF. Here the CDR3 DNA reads TGTGCCAAACCATGGCGGGGGGGACAAGAGACCCAGTACTTC.

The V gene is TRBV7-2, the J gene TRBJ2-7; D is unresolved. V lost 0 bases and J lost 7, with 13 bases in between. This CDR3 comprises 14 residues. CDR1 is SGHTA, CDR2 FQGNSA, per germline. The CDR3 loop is CASSLALRISEQYF. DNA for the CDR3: TGTGCCAGCAGCTTAGCGCTTAGAATATCGGAGCAGTACTTC.

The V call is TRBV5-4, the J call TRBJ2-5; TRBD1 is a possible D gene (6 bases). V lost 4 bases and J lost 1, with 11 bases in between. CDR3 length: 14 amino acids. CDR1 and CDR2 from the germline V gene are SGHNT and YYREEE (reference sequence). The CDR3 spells CASSTRGPQETQYF. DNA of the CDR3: TGTGCCAGCAGCACCAGGGGTCCCCAAGAGACCCAGTACTTC.

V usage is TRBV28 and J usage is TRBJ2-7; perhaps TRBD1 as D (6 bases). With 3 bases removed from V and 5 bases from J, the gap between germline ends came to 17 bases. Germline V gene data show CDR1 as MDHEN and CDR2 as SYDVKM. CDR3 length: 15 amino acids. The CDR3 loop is CASSFLGRGFDEQYF. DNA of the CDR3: TGTGCCAGCAGTTTTCTAGGCAGGGGATTCGACGAGCAGTACTTC.

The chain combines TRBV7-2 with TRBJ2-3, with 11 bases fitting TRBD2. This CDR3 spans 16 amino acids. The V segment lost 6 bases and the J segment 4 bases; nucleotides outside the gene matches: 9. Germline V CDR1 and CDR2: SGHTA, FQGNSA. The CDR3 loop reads CASSSYSGRGADTQYF. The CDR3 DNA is TGTGCCAGCAGTTCCTATAGCGGGAGGGGGGCAGATACGCAGTATTTT.

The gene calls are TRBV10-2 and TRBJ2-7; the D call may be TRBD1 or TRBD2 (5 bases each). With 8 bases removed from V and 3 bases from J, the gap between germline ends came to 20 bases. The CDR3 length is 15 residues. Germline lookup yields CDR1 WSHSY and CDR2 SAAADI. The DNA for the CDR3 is TGCGCCAGCGCTCGGGACCGGCCGGGCTTCTACGAGCAGTACTTC. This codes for CASARDRPGFYEQYF.

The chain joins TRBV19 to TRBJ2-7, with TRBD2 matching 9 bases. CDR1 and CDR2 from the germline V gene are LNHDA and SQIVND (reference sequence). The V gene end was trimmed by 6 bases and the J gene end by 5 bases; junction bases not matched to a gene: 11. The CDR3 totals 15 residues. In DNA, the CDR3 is TGTGCCAGTAGACTCTATAGCGGGAGTAGCCACGAGCAGTACTTC. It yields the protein CASRLYSGSSHEQYF. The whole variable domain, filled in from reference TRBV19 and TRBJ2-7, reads DGGITQSPKYLFRKEGQNVTLSCEQNLNHDAMYWYRQDPGQGLRLIYYSQIVNDFQKGDIAEGYSVSREKKESFPLTVTSAQKNPTAFYLCASRLYSGSSHEQYFGPGTRLTVT.

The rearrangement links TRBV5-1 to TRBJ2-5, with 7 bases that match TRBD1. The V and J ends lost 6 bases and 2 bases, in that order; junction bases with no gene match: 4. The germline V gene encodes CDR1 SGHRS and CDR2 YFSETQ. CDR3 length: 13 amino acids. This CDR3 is CASTDREQETQYF. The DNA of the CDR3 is TGCGCCAGCACCGACAGGGAACAAGAGACCCAGTACTTC.

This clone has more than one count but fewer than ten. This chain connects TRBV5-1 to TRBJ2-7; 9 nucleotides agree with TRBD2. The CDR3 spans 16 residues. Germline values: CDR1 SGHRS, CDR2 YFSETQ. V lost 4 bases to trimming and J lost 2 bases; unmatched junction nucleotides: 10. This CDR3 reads CASSPQGLADTYEQYF. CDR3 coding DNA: TGCGCCAGCAGCCCCCAGGGACTAGCCGACACCTACGAGCAGTACTTC. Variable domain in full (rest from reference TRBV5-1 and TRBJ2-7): KAGVTQTPRYLIKTRGQQVTLSCSPISGHRSVSWYQQTPGQGLQFLFEYFSETQRNKGNFPGRFSGRQFSNSRSEMNVSTLELGDSALYLCASSPQGLADTYEQYFGPGTRLTVT.

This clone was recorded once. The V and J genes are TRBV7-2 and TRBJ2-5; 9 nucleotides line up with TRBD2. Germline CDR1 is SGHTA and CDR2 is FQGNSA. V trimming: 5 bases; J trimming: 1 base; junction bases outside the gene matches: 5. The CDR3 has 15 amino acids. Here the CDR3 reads CASSLLAGVQETQYF. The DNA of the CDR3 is TGTGCCAGCAGCCTATTAGCGGGAGTCCAAGAGACCCAGTACTTC.

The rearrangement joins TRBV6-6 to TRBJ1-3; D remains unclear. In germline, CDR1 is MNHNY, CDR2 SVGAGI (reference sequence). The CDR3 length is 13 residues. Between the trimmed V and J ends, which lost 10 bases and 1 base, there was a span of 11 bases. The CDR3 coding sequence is TGTGCCATCGGGCGGGGATCTGGAAACACCATATATTTT. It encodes CAIGRGSGNTIYF.

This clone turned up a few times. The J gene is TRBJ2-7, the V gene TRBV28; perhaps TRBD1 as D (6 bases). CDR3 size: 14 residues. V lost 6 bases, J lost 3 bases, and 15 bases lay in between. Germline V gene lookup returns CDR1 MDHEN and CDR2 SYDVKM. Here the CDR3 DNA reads TGTGCCAGCAGCCAAGGGGGAGCACACTACGAGCAGTACTTC. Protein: CASSQGGAHYEQYF.

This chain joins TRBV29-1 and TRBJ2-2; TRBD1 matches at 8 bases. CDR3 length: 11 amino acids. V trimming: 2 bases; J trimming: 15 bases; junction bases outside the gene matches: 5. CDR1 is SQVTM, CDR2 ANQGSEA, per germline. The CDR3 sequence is CSVERDRKVFF. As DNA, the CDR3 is TGCAGCGTTGAACGGGACAGGAAGGTGTTTTTT.

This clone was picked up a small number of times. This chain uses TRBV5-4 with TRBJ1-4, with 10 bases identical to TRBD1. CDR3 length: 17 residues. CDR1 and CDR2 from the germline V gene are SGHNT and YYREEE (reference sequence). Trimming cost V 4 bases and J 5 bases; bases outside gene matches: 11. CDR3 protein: CASSRGQGITKNEKLFF. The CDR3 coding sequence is TGTGCCAGCAGCCGGGGACAGGGGATTACCAAAAATGAAAAACTGTTTTTT.

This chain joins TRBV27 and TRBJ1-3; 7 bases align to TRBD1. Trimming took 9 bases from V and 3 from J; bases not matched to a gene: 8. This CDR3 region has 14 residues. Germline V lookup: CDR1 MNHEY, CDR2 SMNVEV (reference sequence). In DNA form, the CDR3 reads TGTGCCAGTTCCAGGGGGGGAGTTGGAAACACCATATATTTT. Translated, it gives CASSRGGVGNTIYF.

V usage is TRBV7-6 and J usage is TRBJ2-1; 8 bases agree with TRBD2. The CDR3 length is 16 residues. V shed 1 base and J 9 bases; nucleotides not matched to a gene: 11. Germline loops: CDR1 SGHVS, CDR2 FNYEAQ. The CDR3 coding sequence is TGTGCCAGCAGCTTAGGCGAGCGGGGGTCCCTCAGTGAGCAGTTCTTC. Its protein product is CASSLGERGSLSEQFF.

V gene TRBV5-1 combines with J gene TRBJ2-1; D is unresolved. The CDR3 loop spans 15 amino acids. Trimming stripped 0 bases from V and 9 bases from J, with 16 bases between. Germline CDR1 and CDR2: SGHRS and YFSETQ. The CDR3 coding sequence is TGCGCCAGCAGCTTGGCCTTGGCCCGCACGGGTGAGCAGTTCTTC. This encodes CASSLALARTGEQFF.